One TCR beta chain is described in this entry. The read halts 3 residues ahead of the CDR3 end, with the missing end drawn from the germline J gene. The sample comes from a study of T cells in women clearing cervical HPV infection. About the research overall: No precancer developed; the control's incident HPV16 infection cleared within 12 months.

Clones were read by immunoSEQ multiplex PCR, and TCRdb kept only the in-frame ones, dropping some. There are 40,000 to 60,000 clones in the sample, with about 0.94% held by the top ten. The CDR3 covers 15 residues. Germline lookup yields CDR1 LGHDT and CDR2 YNNKEL (reference sequence). Sequenced input: blood buffy coat. This clonotype originated in a woman between 18 and 70 years old with a cervical HPV16 infection that either progressed to CIN3+ or cleared (not recorded which). The chain carries TRBV3-1 (or the pseudogene TRBV3-2) and TRBJ2-5; TRBD2 matches at 8 bases. CDR3 bases read: TGTGCCAGCAGCCCCACCTCCGGGACTAGTCAAACC. The encoded protein is CASSPTSGTSQT. The whole CDR3 sequence reads CASSPTSGTSQTQYF.